This TCR beta chain derives from a study of T cell repertoires in cytomegalovirus infection (dated by TCRdb to between 2018 and 2021). About the full investigation: Alongside well-studied HLA-B-restricted epitopes, the peptide stimulations were aimed at recently identified HLA-C-restricted CMV epitopes, whose presentation resists viral immunomodulation. The HLA type of each donor mattered for the analysis, because public TCR beta signatures pointed to carriage of CMV infection along with the matching HLA type.

The data were produced on an Illumina HiSeq 1500. TCRdb reworked the public reads: Q25 trimming with fastp, MiXCR clone assembly, productive beta chains retained. Rows matching on CDR3 protein sequence are summarized as one entry with the most common DNA and genes. The sample table lists 800,000 to 950,000 distinct CDR3 sequences, around a third of them with a count of one. Around 12% of the sample lies in the top ten. This clonotype was recorded a few times. The specificity of this receptor is unknown. No base quality values were provided; no much bigger clone lies one nucleotide off. Points the paper makes about the study in general: Carriers of CMV infection plus the relevant HLA type were discriminated by the cumulative frequency of public TCR beta family members in the study cohort and in an independent 352-donor cohort. The ex vivo response was dominated by HLA-C-restricted CMV-specific TCR beta clonotypes, which also provided the single most frequent clonotype in two of eight donors.

The treatment or condition label on this specimen signifies: in vitro stimulation with specific CMV peptide epitopes to enrich CMV-specific T cells. The receptor comes from a human donor in good health (CMV status not recorded). Some clones in this sample may be carry-over from other donors' samples. The specimen was cultured CD8+ T cells from PBMCs, collected from culture after CMV antigen stimulation.

DNA sequence: TGTGCCAGCAGCCCCGGGACTAGTCTATACGAGCAGTACTTC. It is translated as CASSPGTSLYEQYF. In this chain, TRBV7-6 is recombined with TRBJ2-7, with 8 central nucleotides matching TRBD2. The CDR3 contains 14 residues, cysteine and phenylalanine counted. Solely the CDR3 DNA is kept, with 42 bases framed from the first base. Germline trimming amounts to 5 bases on V and 4 bases on J, with 7 as the count of junction bases outside the gene matches. The germline V gene supplies CDR1 SGHVS and CDR2 FNYEAQ.